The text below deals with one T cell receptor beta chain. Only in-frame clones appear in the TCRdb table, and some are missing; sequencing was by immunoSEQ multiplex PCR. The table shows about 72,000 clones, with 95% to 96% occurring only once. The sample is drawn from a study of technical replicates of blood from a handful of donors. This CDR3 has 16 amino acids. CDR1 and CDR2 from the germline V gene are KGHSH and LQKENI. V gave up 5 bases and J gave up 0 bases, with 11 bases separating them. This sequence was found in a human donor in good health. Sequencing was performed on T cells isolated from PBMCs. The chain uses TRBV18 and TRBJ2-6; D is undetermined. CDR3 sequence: CASSESGNSGANVLTF. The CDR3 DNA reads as TGTGCCAGCTCAGAATCAGGCAACTCTGGGGCCAACGTCCTGACTTTC.